This TCR beta chain is drawn from a study of T cell responses to AZD1222 COVID-19 vaccine. Study background: Pooled samples include second doses given at about 4 or 12 weeks. Study results and limitations: It should be noted that donors were predominantly white British and more often female, and clonal diversity was possibly underestimated. Only after the peak T cell response were repertoires sampled. Distributed over spike, vaccine-associated CD4 TCRs predominated at 160-218 and 743-854.

Worth noting for this clone: Antigen: not known.

TCRdb's table, derived via immunoSEQ multiplex PCR, lists solely in-frame clones and lacks some. The table lists 110,000 to 150,000 clones, about 87% of them singletons. The sequence was collected from an adult in good health. The sequences come from peripheral blood, collected on day 0 of AZD1222 vaccination.

The CDR3 DNA sequence: TGTGCCAGCAGCTTGACTAGCGGGAGGGTAACTGAGCAGTTCTTC. Its protein is CASSLTSGRVTEQFF. The chain uses TRBV5-6 and TRBJ2-1, with 13 positions matching TRBD2. The CDR3 has 15 amino acids. Germline CDR1 is SGHDT and CDR2 is YYEEEE. Germline trimming cut 1 base from V and 9 bases from J; bases unmatched to any gene: 4.